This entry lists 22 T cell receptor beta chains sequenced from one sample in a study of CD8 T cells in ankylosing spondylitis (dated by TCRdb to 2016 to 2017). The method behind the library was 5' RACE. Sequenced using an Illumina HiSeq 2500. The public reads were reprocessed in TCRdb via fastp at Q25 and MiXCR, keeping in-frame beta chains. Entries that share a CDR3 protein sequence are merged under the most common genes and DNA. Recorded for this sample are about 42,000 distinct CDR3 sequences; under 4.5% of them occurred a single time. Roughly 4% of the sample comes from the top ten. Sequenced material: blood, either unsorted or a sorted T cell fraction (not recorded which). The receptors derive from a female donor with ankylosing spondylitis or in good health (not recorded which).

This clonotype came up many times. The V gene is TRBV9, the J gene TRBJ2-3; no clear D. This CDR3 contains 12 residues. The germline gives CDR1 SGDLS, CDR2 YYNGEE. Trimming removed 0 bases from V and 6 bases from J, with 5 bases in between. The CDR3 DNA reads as TGTGCCAGCAGCGTAGAATCGGATACGCAGTATTTT. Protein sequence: CASSVESDTQYF.

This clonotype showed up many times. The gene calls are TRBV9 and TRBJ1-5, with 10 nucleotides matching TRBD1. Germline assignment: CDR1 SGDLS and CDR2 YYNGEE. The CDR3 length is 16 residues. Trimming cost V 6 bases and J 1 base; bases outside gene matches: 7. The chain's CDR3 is CASTRGTGESNQPQHF. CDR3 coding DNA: TGTGCCAGCACCCGCGGGACAGGGGAAAGCAATCAGCCCCAGCATTTT.

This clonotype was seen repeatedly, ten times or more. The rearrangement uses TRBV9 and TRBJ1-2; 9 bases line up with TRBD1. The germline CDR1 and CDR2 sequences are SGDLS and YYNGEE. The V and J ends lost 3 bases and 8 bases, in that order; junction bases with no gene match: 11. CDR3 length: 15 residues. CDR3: CASSAGGQGLSGYTF. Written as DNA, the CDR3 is TGTGCCAGCAGCGCTGGGGGACAGGGTCTCAGCGGCTACACCTTC. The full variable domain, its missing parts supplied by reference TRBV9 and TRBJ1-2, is DSGVTQTPKHLITATGQRVTLRCSPRSGDLSVYWYQQSLDQGLQFLIQYYNGEERAKGNILERFSAQQFPDLHSELNLSSLELGDSALYFCASSAGGQGLSGYTFGSGTRLTVV.

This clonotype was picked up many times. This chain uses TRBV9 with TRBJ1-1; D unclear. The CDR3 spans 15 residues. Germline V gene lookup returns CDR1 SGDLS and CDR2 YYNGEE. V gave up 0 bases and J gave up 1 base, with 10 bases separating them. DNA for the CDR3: TGTGCCAGCAGCGTAGGTTCGTTCCAGAACACTGAAGCTTTCTTT. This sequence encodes CASSVGSFQNTEAFF.

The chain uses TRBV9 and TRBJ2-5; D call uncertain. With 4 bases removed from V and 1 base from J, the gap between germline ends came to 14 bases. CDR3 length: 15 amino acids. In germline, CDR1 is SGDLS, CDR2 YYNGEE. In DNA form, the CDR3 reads TGTGCCAGCAGCCCCAGTGTCGGACCCCAAGAGACCCAGTACTTC. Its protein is CASSPSVGPQETQYF.

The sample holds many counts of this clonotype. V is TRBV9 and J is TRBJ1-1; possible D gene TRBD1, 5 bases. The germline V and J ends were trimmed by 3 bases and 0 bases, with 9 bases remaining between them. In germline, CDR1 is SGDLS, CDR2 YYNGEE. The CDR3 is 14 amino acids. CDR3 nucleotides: TGTGCCAGCAGCGCGTCGACAGTGAACACTGAAGCTTTCTTT. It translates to CASSASTVNTEAFF.

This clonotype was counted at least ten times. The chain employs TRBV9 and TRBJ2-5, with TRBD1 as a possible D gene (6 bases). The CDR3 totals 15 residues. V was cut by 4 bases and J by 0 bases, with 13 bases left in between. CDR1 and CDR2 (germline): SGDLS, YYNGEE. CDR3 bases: TGTGCCAGCAGCTCGGACAGACGGTACCAAGAGACCCAGTACTTC. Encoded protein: CASSSDRRYQETQYF.

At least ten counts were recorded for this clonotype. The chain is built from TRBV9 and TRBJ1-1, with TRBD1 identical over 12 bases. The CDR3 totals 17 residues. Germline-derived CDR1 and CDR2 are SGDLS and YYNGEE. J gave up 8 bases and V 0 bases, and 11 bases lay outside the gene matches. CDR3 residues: CASSVAPAGTGGAEAFF. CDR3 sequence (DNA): TGTGCCAGCAGCGTAGCCCCAGCCGGGACAGGGGGCGCGGAAGCTTTCTTT.

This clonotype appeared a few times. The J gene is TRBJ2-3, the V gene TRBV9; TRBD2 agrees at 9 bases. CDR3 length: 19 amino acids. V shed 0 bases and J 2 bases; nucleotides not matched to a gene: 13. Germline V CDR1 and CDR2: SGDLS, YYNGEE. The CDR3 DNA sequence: TGTGCCAGCAGCGTAGGCCTAGCGGGGACTAAGTTAGCCACAGATACGCAGTATTTT. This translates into CASSVGLAGTKLATDTQYF.

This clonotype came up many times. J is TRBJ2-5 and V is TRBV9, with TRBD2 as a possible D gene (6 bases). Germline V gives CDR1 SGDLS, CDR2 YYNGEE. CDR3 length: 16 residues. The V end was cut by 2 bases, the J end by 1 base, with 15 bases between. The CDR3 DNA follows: TGTGCCAGCAGCGTGGAAGGGGCGGGGATCCAAGAGACCCAGTACTTC. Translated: CASSVEGAGIQETQYF.

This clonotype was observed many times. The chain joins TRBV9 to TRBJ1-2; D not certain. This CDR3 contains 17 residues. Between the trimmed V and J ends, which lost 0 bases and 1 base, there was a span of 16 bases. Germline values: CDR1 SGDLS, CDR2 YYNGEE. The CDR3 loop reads CASSVGPGSSFNYGYTF. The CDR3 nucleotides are TGTGCCAGCAGCGTAGGGCCGGGATCAAGTTTTAACTATGGCTACACCTTC.

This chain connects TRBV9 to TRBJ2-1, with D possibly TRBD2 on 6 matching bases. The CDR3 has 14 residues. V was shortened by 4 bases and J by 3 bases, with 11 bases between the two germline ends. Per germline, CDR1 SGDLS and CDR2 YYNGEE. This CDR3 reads CASSPGRGYNEQFF. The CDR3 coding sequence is TGTGCCAGCAGCCCCGGGCGGGGCTACAATGAGCAGTTCTTC.

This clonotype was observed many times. CDR3 amino acids: CASSVGVADTQYF. The CDR3 DNA reads TGTGCCAGCAGCGTAGGGGTCGCAGATACGCAGTATTTT. The V and J genes are TRBV9 and TRBJ2-3; no definite D call. V lost 0 bases and J 4 bases, leaving 6 bases between the germline ends. Germline V gives CDR1 SGDLS, CDR2 YYNGEE. This CDR3 is built from 13 residues.

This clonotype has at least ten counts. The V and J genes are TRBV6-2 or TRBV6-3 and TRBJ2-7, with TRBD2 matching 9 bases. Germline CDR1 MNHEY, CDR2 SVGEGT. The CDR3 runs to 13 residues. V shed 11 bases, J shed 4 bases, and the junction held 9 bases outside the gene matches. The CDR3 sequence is CAGLAGDYYEQYF. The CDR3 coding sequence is TGTGCCGGTTTAGCGGGGGACTATTACGAGCAGTACTTC.

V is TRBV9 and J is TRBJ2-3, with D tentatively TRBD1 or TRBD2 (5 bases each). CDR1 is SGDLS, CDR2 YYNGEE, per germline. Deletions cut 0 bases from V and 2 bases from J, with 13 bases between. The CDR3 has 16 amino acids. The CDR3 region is CASSVDDRGVTDTQYF. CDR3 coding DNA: TGTGCCAGCAGCGTAGATGATAGAGGGGTCACAGATACGCAGTATTTT.

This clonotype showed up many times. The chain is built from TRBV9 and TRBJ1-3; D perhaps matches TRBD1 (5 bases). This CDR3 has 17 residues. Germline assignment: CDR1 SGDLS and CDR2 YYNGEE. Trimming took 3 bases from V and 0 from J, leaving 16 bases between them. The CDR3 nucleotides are TGTGCCAGCAGCGCCGGGGGGGGGACCGCCTCTGGAAACACCATATATTTT. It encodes CASSAGGGTASGNTIYF.

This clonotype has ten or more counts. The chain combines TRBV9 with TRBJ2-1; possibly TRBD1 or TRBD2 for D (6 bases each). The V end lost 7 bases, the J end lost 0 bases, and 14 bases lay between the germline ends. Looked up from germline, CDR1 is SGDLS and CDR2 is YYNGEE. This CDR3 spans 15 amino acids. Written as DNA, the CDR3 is TGTGCCAGCGGACGAGGGGGGAGCTCCTACAATGAGCAGTTCTTC. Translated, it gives CASGRGGSSYNEQFF.

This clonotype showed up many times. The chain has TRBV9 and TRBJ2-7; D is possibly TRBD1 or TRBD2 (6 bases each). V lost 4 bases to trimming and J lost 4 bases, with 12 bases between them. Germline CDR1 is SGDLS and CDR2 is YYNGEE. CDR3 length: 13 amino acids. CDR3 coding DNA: TGTGCCAGCAGCTTAGAGGGGGGTTACGAGCAGTACTTC. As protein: CASSLEGGYEQYF.

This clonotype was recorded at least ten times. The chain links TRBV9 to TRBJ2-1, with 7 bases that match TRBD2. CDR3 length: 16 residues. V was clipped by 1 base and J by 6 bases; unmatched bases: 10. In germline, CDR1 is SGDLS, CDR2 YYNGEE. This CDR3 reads CASSVNPPRGFNEQFF. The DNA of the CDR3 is TGTGCCAGCAGCGTAAATCCTCCGCGGGGGTTCAATGAGCAGTTCTTC.

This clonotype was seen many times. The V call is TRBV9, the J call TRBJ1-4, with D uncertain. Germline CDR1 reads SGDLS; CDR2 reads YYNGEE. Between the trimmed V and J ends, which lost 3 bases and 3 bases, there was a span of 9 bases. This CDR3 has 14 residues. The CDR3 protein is CASSAGLANEKLFF. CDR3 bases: TGTGCCAGCAGCGCAGGACTTGCTAATGAAAAACTGTTTTTT.

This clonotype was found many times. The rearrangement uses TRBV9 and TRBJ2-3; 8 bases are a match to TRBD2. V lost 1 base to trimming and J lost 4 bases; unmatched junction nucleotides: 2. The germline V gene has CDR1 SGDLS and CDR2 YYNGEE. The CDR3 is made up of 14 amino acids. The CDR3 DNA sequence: TGTGCCAGCAGCGTAACGGGGGGGTCAGATACGCAGTATTTT. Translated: CASSVTGGSDTQYF.

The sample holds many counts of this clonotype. The CDR3: CASSVEWQGVTGELFF. DNA of the CDR3: TGTGCCAGCAGCGTAGAGTGGCAGGGGGTGACCGGGGAGCTGTTTTTT. The genes are TRBV9 and TRBJ2-2; 7 bases agree with TRBD1. Looked up from germline, CDR1 is SGDLS and CDR2 is YYNGEE. The CDR3 spans 16 residues. Trimming cost V 0 bases and J 5 bases; bases outside gene matches: 7.